Sequencing of this T cell receptor beta chain was carried out in a study of cytomegalovirus exposure and HLA in healthy donors. For the study at large: Earlier work reported 117 million unique TCR beta sequences from some 180 million T cells.

The PCR was carried out with 60 Vbeta primers and 13 Jbeta primers. Profiling relied on immunoSEQ multiplex PCR, and the TCRdb table lists in-frame clones only, not all of them. The sample lists roughly 130,000 clones; 70% to 85% were seen once. The length of the CDR3 is 13 residues. V was shortened by 2 bases and J by 7 bases, with 9 bases between the two germline ends. CDR1 and CDR2 from the germline V gene are MNHEY and SVGAGI. About this clone: The antigen is undetermined.

Study results and limitations: Immune exposure information available was restricted to CMV serostatus. Some segments of the V type, notably TRBV6-2 and TRBV6-3, were excluded as indistinguishable. An observed cluster of highly shared sequence variants was recorded as a likely sequencing artifact.

This sequence originates from a boy between 10 and 17 years old in good health and CMV-seronegative. The chain employs TRBV6-5 and TRBJ2-1; TRBD1 might be the D (5 bases). Input material: PBMCs. CDR3 residues: CASSYPPGNEQFF. The CDR3 nucleotides read TGTGCCAGCAGTTACCCCCCAGGGAATGAGCAGTTCTTC.